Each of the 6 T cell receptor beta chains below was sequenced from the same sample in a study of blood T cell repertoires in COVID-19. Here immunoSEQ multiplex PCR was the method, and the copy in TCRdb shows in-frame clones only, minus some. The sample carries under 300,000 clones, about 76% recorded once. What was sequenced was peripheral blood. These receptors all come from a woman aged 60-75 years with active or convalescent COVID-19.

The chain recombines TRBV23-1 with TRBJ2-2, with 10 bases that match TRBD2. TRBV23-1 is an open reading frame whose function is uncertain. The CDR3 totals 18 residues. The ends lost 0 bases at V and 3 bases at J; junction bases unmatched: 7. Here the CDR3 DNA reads TGCGCCAGCAGTCAATCGGGTCGTCTAGCGGGGGACACCGGGGAGCTGTTTTTT. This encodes CASSQSGRLAGDTGELFF.

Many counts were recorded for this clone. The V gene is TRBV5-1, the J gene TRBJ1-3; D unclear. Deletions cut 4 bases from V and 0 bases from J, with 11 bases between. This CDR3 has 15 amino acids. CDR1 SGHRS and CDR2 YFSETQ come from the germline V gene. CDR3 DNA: TGCGCCAGCAGCCCAGGCACACCCTCTGGAAACACCATATATTTT. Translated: CASSPGTPSGNTIYF.

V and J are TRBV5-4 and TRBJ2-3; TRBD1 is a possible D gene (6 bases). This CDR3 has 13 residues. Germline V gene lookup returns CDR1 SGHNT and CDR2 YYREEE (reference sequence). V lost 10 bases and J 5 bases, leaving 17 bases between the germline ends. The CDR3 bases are TGTGCCGGGAGCAGGGGTTCGGAAGATACGCAGTATTTT. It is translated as CAGSRGSEDTQYF.

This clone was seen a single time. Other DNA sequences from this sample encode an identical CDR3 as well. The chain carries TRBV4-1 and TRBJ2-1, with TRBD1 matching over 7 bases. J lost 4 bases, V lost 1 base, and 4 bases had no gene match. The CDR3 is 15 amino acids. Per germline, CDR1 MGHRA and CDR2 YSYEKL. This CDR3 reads CASSQGQGSYNEQFF. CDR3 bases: TGCGCCAGCAGCCAAGGACAGGGCTCTTACAATGAGCAGTTCTTC.

CDR3 sequence (DNA): TGTGCCAGCAGGCCAACGGGTCTCAATTCACCCCTCCACTTT. Encoded protein: CASRPTGLNSPLHF. The gene calls are TRBV7-2 and TRBJ1-6; D remains unclear. Germline-derived CDR1 and CDR2 are SGHTA and FQGNSA. The length of the CDR3 is 14 residues. Trimming left V 6 bases short and J 7 bases short, with 13 bases between.

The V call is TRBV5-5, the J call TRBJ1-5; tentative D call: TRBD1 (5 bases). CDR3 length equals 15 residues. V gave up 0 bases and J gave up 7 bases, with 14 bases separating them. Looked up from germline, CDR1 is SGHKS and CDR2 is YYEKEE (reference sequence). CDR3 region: CASSLAPDDRQPQHF. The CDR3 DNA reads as TGTGCCAGCAGCTTGGCTCCAGATGACAGACAGCCCCAGCATTTT.